The table lists the clone carrying this T cell receptor (beta chain) with a few counts. V lost 2 bases, J lost 5 bases, and 15 bases lay in between. Germline CDR1 reads MNHEY; CDR2 reads SVGAGI. The CDR3 loop spans 15 amino acids. The data derive from a study of technical replicates of blood from a few donors. The table came from immunoSEQ multiplex PCR; TCRdb's copy has only in-frame clones and leaves some out. This table holds about 81,000 clones, 81% found once. The sample comprised PBMCs. This sequence was found in a human donor in good health. Some clones in this sample may be carry-over from other donors' samples. This chain joins TRBV6-5 and TRBJ1-2, with D possibly matching TRBD1 (6 bases). Written as DNA, the CDR3 is TGTGCCAGCAGTTACCGGGGGGGCTCAGGGTATGGCTACACCTTC. This translates into CASSYRGGSGYGYTF.